This T cell receptor (beta chain) was retrieved from a study of T-cell memory formation after mild COVID-19. Germline values: CDR1 LGHNA, CDR2 YSLEER. V shed 2 bases, J shed 5 bases, and the junction held 2 bases outside the gene matches. There are 13 residues in the CDR3. This clonotype was detected many times. From the 5' RACE reads, TCRdb called clonotypes with MiXCR, one entry per CDR3 protein. The table has under 600,000 distinct CDR3 sequences, less than 25% seen once; the top ten hold approximately 8%. The V and J genes are TRBV4-3 and TRBJ2-7; 8 bases line up with TRBD1. This clonotype was obtained from an adult woman who had mild COVID-19 (a few samples of this study predate the infection). Cell type and time point are not known. Specimen: PBMCs or a T cell subset sorted from them (not recorded which). CDR3 sequence reads: CASSQRTGNEQYF. CDR3 sequence (DNA): TGCGCCAGCAGCCAACGGACAGGGAACGAGCAGTACTTC.